This T cell receptor (beta chain) was captured by sequencing in a study of blood T cell repertoires in COVID-19. Study summary: Samples representing acute and convalescent COVID-19 were sourced from the United States, Italy and Spain. T cells, B-cell-depleted T cells, or PBMCs provided the cDNA or gDNA that served as material.

The CDR3 loop spans 17 amino acids. From germline, CDR1 is SGHRS and CDR2 YFSETQ. With V trimmed by 4 bases and J by 5 bases, 12 bases remained unmatched. In the original analysis: Nucleated cell counts were estimated from reference gene primer amplification. Data came from immunoSEQ multiplex PCR; TCRdb stores just in-frame clones and leaves some out. V and J calls and clone size come straight from that table; D and trimming were deduced from the DNA. The sample contains roughly 140,000 clones, roughly 84% of which appear only once. This sequence originates from a man between 65 and 79 years old with acute or convalescent COVID-19. J is TRBJ2-5 and V is TRBV5-1, with 12 positions matching TRBD1. Sequencing input: peripheral blood. CDR3 residues: CASSPGQGAYSGETQYF. The DNA for the CDR3 is TGCGCCAGCAGCCCGGGACAGGGGGCGTATTCTGGGGAGACCCAGTACTTC.